These T cell receptor beta chains were read from a single sample in a study of Ad26.COV2.S vaccination and SARS-CoV-2 variants. Using immunoSEQ multiplex PCR, the repertoire was profiled, and TCRdb retains in-frame clones only, with some absent. The table records around 370,000 clones, around 90% of them present only once. The input for sequencing was peripheral blood, taken after recovery from COVID-19. The origin of the receptors is a human donor who had recovered from COVID-19. The conserved cysteine and the conserved F or W are not part of the CDR3 here.

j_gene: TRBJ2-6; v_gene: TRBV5-6; CDR3aa: ASSLWGAGANVLT
j_gene: TRBJ1-2; v_gene: TRBV6-1; CDR3aa: ASSEASLPP
j_gene: TRBJ2-2; v_gene: TRBV5-1; CDR3aa: ASSLSGSDLNTGELF
j_gene: TRBJ2-7; v_gene: TRBV27; CDR3aa: ASSLSGLAHEQY
j_gene: TRBJ1-6; v_gene: TRBV19; CDR3aa: ASSTRDGSNSPLH
j_gene: TRBJ2-5; v_gene: TRBV7-2; CDR3aa: ASSLYWDRRETQY
j_gene: TRBJ2-1; v_gene: TRBV5-7; CDR3aa: ASSLRSGYLGADEQF
j_gene: TRBJ2-7; v_gene: TRBV12-3/TRBV12-4; CDR3aa: ASSLQGIGEQY
j_gene: TRBJ2-7; v_gene: TRBV2; CDR3aa: ASSVVDRTYEQY
j_gene: TRBJ1-4; v_gene: TRBV5-4; CDR3aa: ASSPGGGFDEKLF
j_gene: TRBJ2-1; v_gene: TRBV13; CDR3aa: ASSPRGGLTYNEQF
j_gene: TRBJ2-3; v_gene: TRBV9; CDR3aa: ASSVLVGSTDTQY
j_gene: TRBJ2-5; v_gene: TRBV6-2/TRBV6-3; CDR3aa: ASSYSQGQETQY
j_gene: TRBJ1-1; v_gene: TRBV29-1; CDR3aa: SEWDREDTEAF
j_gene: TRBJ2-3; v_gene: TRBV5-4; CDR3aa: ASSCLQY
j_gene: TRBJ1-6; v_gene: TRBV3-1/TRBV3-2; CDR3aa: ASSQEAGISSPLH
j_gene: TRBJ2-3; v_gene: TRBV3-1/TRBV3-2; CDR3aa: ASSPRTYTDTQY
j_gene: TRBJ1-1; v_gene: TRBV4-1; CDR3aa: ASSRGGITSQGAF
j_gene: TRBJ2-3; v_gene: TRBV27; CDR3aa: ASSLVQLGDTQY
j_gene: TRBJ2-3; v_gene: TRBV5-1; CDR3aa: ASSFERDRTDTQY
j_gene: TRBJ2-5; v_gene: TRBV11-2; CDR3aa: ASSLETFFGETQY
j_gene: TRBJ2-7; v_gene: TRBV11-2; CDR3aa: ASSPSSYEQY
j_gene: TRBJ2-2; v_gene: TRBV7-2; CDR3aa: ASSWGLTGELF
j_gene: TRBJ2-7; v_gene: TRBV11-2; CDR3aa: ASSLDGGYEQY
j_gene: TRBJ2-7; v_gene: TRBV10-3; CDR3aa: AISGIGGPYEQY
j_gene: TRBJ1-3; v_gene: TRBV11-3; CDR3aa: ASSQGQGAIGNTIY
j_gene: TRBJ2-1; v_gene: TRBV9; CDR3aa: ASSVEAGGPNEQF
j_gene: TRBJ2-7; v_gene: TRBV24-1; CDR3aa: AARLGTRYEQY
j_gene: TRBJ1-2; v_gene: TRBV6-1; CDR3aa: ASSDPTGWNYGYT
j_gene: TRBJ2-1; v_gene: TRBV7-2; CDR3aa: ASSLVPSGGANEQF
j_gene: TRBJ1-1; v_gene: TRBV6-5; CDR3aa: ASRRQGFTEAF
j_gene: TRBJ1-1; v_gene: TRBV5-6; CDR3aa: ASSPHADRGPTEAF
j_gene: TRBJ1-2; v_gene: TRBV9; CDR3aa: ASSGRGYT
j_gene: TRBJ2-7; v_gene: TRBV12-3/TRBV12-4; CDR3aa: ASRKPASYEQY
j_gene: TRBJ1-4; v_gene: TRBV13; CDR3aa: ASSPGAGGASNEKLF
j_gene: TRBJ2-5; v_gene: TRBV6-2/TRBV6-3; CDR3aa: ASSYSASGEETQY
j_gene: TRBJ1-2; v_gene: TRBV19; CDR3aa: ASSGRGNYGYT